This record concerns one TCR beta chain sequence. What it binds is not known. The sample comes from a study of cytomegalovirus exposure and HLA in healthy donors. About the study: As released early, the data held some 85 million unique TCRs from HLA-typed donors. Study results and caveats: A later analysis reportedly identified an Asian-associated ancestry cluster as carrying fewer N-insertions than the roughly 700-donor mean. Most TCR sequences proved rare, with some public TCRs found in many donors. Later analysis showed TCR association rates varying by HLA locus, highest for DRB1 and lowest for HLA-C.

Germline CDR1 and CDR2: SGHRS and YFSETQ. Losses at the gene ends were 4 bases for V and 7 bases for J; bases not matched to a gene: 8. The CDR3 runs to 15 residues. This PCR relied on a set of 60 Vbeta primers and 13 Jbeta primers. Profiling relied on immunoSEQ multiplex PCR, and the TCRdb table lists in-frame clones only, not all of them. Here the sample spans fewer than 200,000 clones, less than 90% being singletons. The clonotype comes from a man aged 50-60 years in good health and CMV-seronegative. The specimen was PBMCs. The rearrangement uses TRBV5-1 and TRBJ1-5, with 10 positions matching TRBD1. CDR3 sequence: CASSAGTGVQQPQHF. In nucleotides, the CDR3 is TGCGCCAGCAGCGCCGGGACAGGGGTACAGCAGCCCCAGCATTTT.